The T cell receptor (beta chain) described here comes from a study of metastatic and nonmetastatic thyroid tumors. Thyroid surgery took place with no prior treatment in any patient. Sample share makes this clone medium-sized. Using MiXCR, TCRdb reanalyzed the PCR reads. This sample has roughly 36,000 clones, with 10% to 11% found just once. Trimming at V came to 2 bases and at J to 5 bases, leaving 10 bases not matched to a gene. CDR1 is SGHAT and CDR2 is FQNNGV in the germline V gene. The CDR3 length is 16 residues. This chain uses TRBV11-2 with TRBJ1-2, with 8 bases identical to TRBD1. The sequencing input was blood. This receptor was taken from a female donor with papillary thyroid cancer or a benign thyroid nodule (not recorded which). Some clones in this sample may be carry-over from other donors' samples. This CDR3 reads CASSLNRGTGLYGYTF. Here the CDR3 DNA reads TGTGCCAGCAGCTTAAACCGAGGGACAGGCCTATATGGCTACACCTTC.